Following are 23 T cell receptor beta chains from one sample sequenced in a study of regulatory T cells in long-lasting Graves disease. The TCR beta library used iRepertoire HTBI primers with Arm-PCR amplification of CDR3. MiXCR was run by TCRdb on the multiplex PCR reads, yielding one entry per CDR3 protein. This table has 350,000 to 450,000 distinct CDR3 sequences, 10% to 15% appearing once. Time point in this sample: newly diagnosed GD, antithyroid drugs for less than 3 months. Extracted PBMC RNA gave rise to the TCR library. These data were likewise used in another study, on T cells in Graves' hyperthyroidism and ophthalmopathy.

The sequences come from peripheral blood mononuclear cells (PBMCs), collected at new diagnosis, from a patient treated with antithyroid drugs. The receptors originated from a woman between 18 and 29 years old with Graves disease.

This clonotype was recorded a few times. The genes are TRBV10-3 and TRBJ2-1; D may be TRBD2 (5 bases). The CDR3 covers 21 residues. CDR1 and CDR2 from the germline V gene are ENHRY and SYGVKD. V gave up 1 base and J gave up 0 bases, with 25 bases separating them. This chain's CDR3 is CAISELPKRWETPSSYNEQFF. The CDR3 DNA reads TGTGCCATCAGTGAGTTACCTAAGCGGTGGGAGACCCCCAGCTCCTACAATGAGCAGTTCTTC.

The chain couples TRBV7-9 to TRBJ1-1; 11 bases are a match to TRBD1. V was clipped by 4 bases and J by 0 bases; unmatched bases: 7. The CDR3 is made up of 17 amino acids. Germline V gene lookup returns CDR1 SEHNR and CDR2 FQNEAQ (reference sequence). The CDR3 region has the DNA TGTGCCAGCAGCTCCCACCGGGACAGGGGGATGAACACTGAAGCTTTCTTT. Protein sequence: CASSSHRDRGMNTEAFF.

Many counts were recorded for this clonotype. The rearrangement joins TRBV7-2 to TRBJ1-5, with D maybe TRBD1 (5 bases). The V and J ends lost 2 bases and 7 bases respectively, with 18 bases between them. This CDR3 region has 16 residues. Germline V CDR1 and CDR2: SGHTA, FQGNSA. CDR3 nucleotides: TGTGCCAGCAGCTTACATTGGGTGCAGGGAATCCAGCCCCAGCATTTT. This gives the protein CASSLHWVQGIQPQHF.

The V gene is TRBV19, the J gene TRBJ1-2; D call uncertain. This CDR3 has 13 amino acids. Looked up from germline, CDR1 is LNHDA and CDR2 is SQIVND (reference sequence). Trimming pared 7 bases from V and 8 bases from J, leaving 17 bases between. The DNA for the CDR3 is TGTGCCAGTACTCCGGATAGACTGGAGGGCTACACCTTC. It yields the protein CASTPDRLEGYTF.

The sample holds many counts of this clonotype. The gene calls are TRBV20-1 and TRBJ2-1, with TRBD2 matching 13 bases. Unmatched junction bases numbered 13, after V lost 7 bases and J lost 7 bases. The CDR3 sequence is 16 residues long. CDR1 and CDR2 from the germline V gene are DFQATT and SNEGSKA (reference sequence). CDR3 nucleotides: TGCAGTGGGCCGGGACTAGCGGGATTCGTCCGAAATGAGCAGTTCTTC. Translated, it gives CSGPGLAGFVRNEQFF.

In this sample, this clonotype turned up many times. The rearrangement joins TRBV5-1 to TRBJ2-7, with 9 bases identical to TRBD2. The CDR3 extends over 14 amino acids. V lost 0 bases to trimming and J lost 5 bases; unmatched junction nucleotides: 3. CDR1 is SGHRS, CDR2 YFSETQ, per germline. CDR3 loop: CASSLVAGDNEQYF. CDR3 DNA: TGCGCCAGCAGCTTGGTAGCGGGAGACAACGAGCAGTACTTC.

Many counts were recorded for this clonotype. V and J are TRBV11-1 and TRBJ2-2, with D possibly being TRBD1 (6 bases). The CDR3 covers 13 residues. The germline V gene has CDR1 SGHAT and CDR2 FQDESV (reference sequence). Trimming cost V 6 bases and J 6 bases, with 11 bases left between them. Here the CDR3 DNA reads TGTGCCAGCAGTCAGGGGATGGCCGGGGAGCTGTTTTTT. Translated: CASSQGMAGELFF.

A few counts support this clonotype. This sequence joins TRBV7-9 and TRBJ1-2, with D perhaps matching TRBD1 (5 bases). Germline V lookup: CDR1 SEHNR, CDR2 FQNEAQ (reference sequence). The CDR3 totals 17 residues. Trimming shortened V by 5 bases and J by 1 base, and 20 bases separated the two germline ends. The DNA of the CDR3 is TGTGCCAGCAGCCCCCCTCGAGGGGCGGGAGATAACTATGGCTACACCTTC. Its protein is CASSPPRGAGDNYGYTF.

This rearrangement joins TRBV20-1 to TRBJ2-1, with 11 bases lining up with TRBD2. V dropped 7 bases and J dropped 6; count of bases not matched to a gene: 5. Germline CDR1 is DFQATT and CDR2 is SNEGSKA (reference sequence). CDR3 length: 13 amino acids. CDR3 DNA: TGCAGTGTTGGACTAGCGGGTTTCAATGAGCAGTTCTTC. Protein sequence: CSVGLAGFNEQFF.

The table lists this clonotype with many counts. V gene TRBV7-9 combines with J gene TRBJ2-1; D remains ambiguous. Germline V gene sequence: CDR1 SEHNR, CDR2 FQNEAQ (reference sequence). V was pared by 3 bases and J by 8 bases, with 14 bases between. CDR3 length equals 14 residues. The CDR3 DNA follows: TGTGCCAGCAGCTTGTTGTCGGCCTGGGATGAGCAGTTCTTC. Protein: CASSLLSAWDEQFF.

The chain uses TRBV25-1 and TRBJ2-4; TRBD1 matches at 7 bases. Germline V CDR1 and CDR2: MGHDK, SYGVNS. The CDR3 extends over 13 amino acids. V dropped 5 bases and J dropped 8; count of bases not matched to a gene: 6. The CDR3 coding sequence is TGTGCCAGCAGTAATTCTGGACAGGACATTCAGTACTTC. As protein: CASSNSGQDIQYF. The whole variable domain, remainder taken from reference TRBV25-1 and TRBJ2-4, is EADIYQTPRYLVIGTGKKITLECSQTMGHDKMYWYQQDPGMELHLIHYSYGVNSTEKGDLSSESTVSRIRTEHFPLTLESARPSHTSQYLCASSNSGQDIQYFGAGTRLSVL.

This clonotype was detected ten times or more. The chain recombines TRBV7-3 with TRBJ2-3, with D tentatively TRBD2 (6 bases). The germline V gene encodes CDR1 SGHTA and CDR2 FQGTGA. CDR3 size: 18 residues. V dropped 5 bases and J dropped 0 bases, with 21 bases sitting between them. The CDR3 bases are TGTGCCAGCAGCAATATTCGAGGACTACCTGGGAGCACAGATACGCAGTATTTT. Amino acid sequence: CASSNIRGLPGSTDTQYF.

V usage is TRBV28 and J usage is TRBJ2-2, with TRBD2 matching 7 bases. The V segment lost 5 bases and the J segment 2 bases; nucleotides outside the gene matches: 14. Per the germline V gene, CDR1 is MDHEN and CDR2 is SYDVKM. The CDR3 totals 18 residues. CDR3: CASSHYLVAGANTGELFF. The CDR3 DNA follows: TGTGCCAGCAGTCACTACTTGGTCGCGGGAGCTAACACCGGGGAGCTGTTTTTT.

This clonotype was detected many times. J is TRBJ2-7 and V is TRBV2; D unresolved. The germline CDR1 and CDR2 sequences are SNHLY and FYNNEI. V lost 0 bases and J lost 2, with 11 bases in between. There are 15 residues in the CDR3. CDR3 coding DNA: TGTGCCAGCAGTGAAGCGCTTGCAGCTACCTACGAGCAGTACGTC. As protein: CASSEALAATYEQYV.

This clonotype appeared many times. The chain couples TRBV12-3 or TRBV12-4 to TRBJ1-2, with D perhaps TRBD1 (5 bases). This CDR3 has 12 amino acids. V was trimmed by 7 bases and J by 8 bases, leaving 14 bases between them. The chain's CDR3 is CASNSGLEGYTF. The CDR3 DNA is TGTGCCAGCAACTCAGGGTTGGAAGGCTACACCTTC.

This clonotype was picked up a small number of times. V usage is TRBV20-1 and J usage is TRBJ2-5; a possible D gene is TRBD2 (6 bases). Between the trimmed V and J ends, which lost 6 bases and 2 bases, there was a span of 13 bases. CDR1 and CDR2 from the germline V gene are DFQATT and SNEGSKA (reference sequence). This CDR3 is built from 13 residues. DNA for the CDR3: TGCAGTGCCGAGGAGGGCGCACAAGAGACCCAGTACTTC. Residues: CSAEEGAQETQYF.

The sample holds many counts of this clonotype. The chain employs TRBV6-1 and TRBJ1-5, with D hard to call. Germline assignment: CDR1 MNHNS and CDR2 SASEGT. The CDR3 is 14 residues long. The V and J ends lost 1 base and 4 bases respectively, with 8 bases between them. CDR3 bases: TGTGCCAGCAGTGAAGAGTCGGAGAATCAGCCCCAGCATTTT. Residues: CASSEESENQPQHF.

This clonotype appeared many times. The rearrangement uses TRBV6-1 and TRBJ2-3; 10 nucleotides match TRBD2. V lost 9 bases, J lost 3 bases, and 6 bases stayed unmatched. CDR1 is MNHNS, CDR2 SASEGT, per germline. CDR3 length: 14 residues. CDR3 in amino acids: CASRLAGVTDTQYF. CDR3 DNA: TGTGCCAGTCGCCTAGCGGGGGTTACAGATACGCAGTATTTT.

In its sample, this clonotype was seen many times. The chain is built from TRBV6-1 and TRBJ2-6; no definite D call. Per the germline V gene, CDR1 is MNHNS and CDR2 is SASEGT. This CDR3 spans 12 amino acids. Trimming pared 10 bases from V and 0 bases from J, leaving 4 bases between. CDR3 sequence (DNA): TGTGCCACATACTCTGGGGCCAACGTCCTGACTTTC. Its translation: CATYSGANVLTF.

This clonotype has more than one count but fewer than ten. The V and J genes are TRBV9 and TRBJ2-1; 9 nucleotides align to TRBD1. The V gene end was trimmed by 8 bases and the J gene end by 5 bases; junction bases not matched to a gene: 5. Per germline, CDR1 SGDLS and CDR2 YYNGEE. The CDR3 covers 13 residues. The CDR3 coding sequence is TGTGCCAGTCGACAGGGGGTCGACAATGAGCAGTTCTTC. It codes for CASRQGVDNEQFF.

This clonotype came up many times. V and J are TRBV6-1 and TRBJ2-3, with 10 bases matching TRBD2. Looked up from germline, CDR1 is MNHNS and CDR2 is SASEGT. This CDR3 contains 14 residues. Unmatched junction bases numbered 3, after V lost 6 bases and J lost 3 bases. The CDR3 DNA follows: TGTGCCAGCAGCCGGACTAGCGGAACAGATACGCAGTATTTT. Protein: CASSRTSGTDTQYF.

This clonotype was counted many times. This rearrangement joins TRBV6-1 to TRBJ1-1, with D possibly being TRBD1 (6 bases). This CDR3 is 14 amino acids long. Trimming cost V 4 bases and J 7 bases, with 16 bases left between them. Germline values: CDR1 MNHNS, CDR2 SASEGT. The CDR3 reads CASSADRRKGEAFF. The CDR3 DNA is TGTGCCAGCAGTGCCGACAGGCGGAAAGGTGAAGCTTTCTTT.

This clonotype was observed at least ten times. The chain is built from TRBV20-1 and TRBJ1-4, with TRBD1 as a possible D gene (6 bases). V was clipped by 2 bases and J by 5 bases, with 15 bases between them. The CDR3 is 15 residues long. The germline V gene encodes CDR1 DFQATT and CDR2 SNEGSKA (reference sequence). The CDR3 nucleotides are TGCAGTGCTAGACCCTCCGGGACACTCAATGAAAAACTGTTTTTT. It codes for CSARPSGTLNEKLFF.